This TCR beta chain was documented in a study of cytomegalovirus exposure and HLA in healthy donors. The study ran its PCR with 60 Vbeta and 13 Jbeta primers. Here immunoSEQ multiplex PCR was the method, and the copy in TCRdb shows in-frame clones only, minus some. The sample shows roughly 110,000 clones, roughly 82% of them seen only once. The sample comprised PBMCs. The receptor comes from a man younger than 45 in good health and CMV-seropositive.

The CDR3 protein is CASSQDLGLAGSGETQYF. CDR3 sequence (DNA): TGCGCCAGCAGCCAAGATCTGGGACTAGCGGGGTCGGGAGAGACCCAGTACTTC. This chain connects TRBV4-1 to TRBJ2-5, with 13 bases aligning to TRBD2. V shed 0 bases and J 4 bases; nucleotides not matched to a gene: 8. CDR1 is MGHRA and CDR2 is YSYEKL in the germline V gene. This CDR3 contains 18 residues.